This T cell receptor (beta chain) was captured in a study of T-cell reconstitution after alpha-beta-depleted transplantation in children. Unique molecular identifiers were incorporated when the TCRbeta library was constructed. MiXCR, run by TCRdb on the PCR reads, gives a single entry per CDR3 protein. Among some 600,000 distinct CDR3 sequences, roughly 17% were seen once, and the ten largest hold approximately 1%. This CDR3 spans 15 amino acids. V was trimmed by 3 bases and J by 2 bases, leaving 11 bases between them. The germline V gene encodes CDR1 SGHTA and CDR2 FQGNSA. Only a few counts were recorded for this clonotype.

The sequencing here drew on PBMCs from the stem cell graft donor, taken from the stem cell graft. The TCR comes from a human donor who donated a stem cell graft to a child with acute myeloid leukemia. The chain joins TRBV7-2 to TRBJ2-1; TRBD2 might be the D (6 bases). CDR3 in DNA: TGTGCCAGCAGCTTTGAGAGCGGGCCCTACAATGAGCAGTTCTTC. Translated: CASSFESGPYNEQFF.